One sample yielded the 4 T cell receptor beta chains listed below, sequenced in a study of cytomegalovirus exposure and HLA in healthy donors. The study ran its PCR with 60 Vbeta and 13 Jbeta primers. Here immunoSEQ multiplex PCR was the method, and the copy in TCRdb shows in-frame clones only, minus some. Of more than 140,000 clones in the sample, approximately 82% are singletons; the top ten hold 1.5% to 2.5%. Input material: PBMCs. Receptor source: a middle-aged woman in good health and CMV-seronegative.

The chain carries TRBV6-5 and TRBJ1-5; D uncertain. Germline CDR1 MNHEY, CDR2 SVGAGI. The CDR3 length is 14 residues. Trimming removed 6 bases at V and 0 bases at J, with 9 bases between. This CDR3 reads CASSPVNSNQPQHF. The CDR3 region has the DNA TGTGCCAGCAGCCCCGTAAATAGCAATCAGCCCCAGCATTTT.

Remarks on this clone: An end of the junction differs from the germline gene, which may be a read error. V usage is TRBV27 and J usage is TRBJ2-6; maybe TRBD1 (5 bases). Germline CDR1 reads MNHEY; CDR2 reads SMNVEV (reference sequence). CDR3 length equals 15 residues. In DNA, the CDR3 is TGTGCCAGCAGCAGCCCATTTACTGGGGCCAACGGCCTGACTTTC. Translating it yields CASSSPFTGANGLTF.

This chain joins TRBV4-3 and TRBJ1-1; D unclear. Germline V gives CDR1 LGHNA, CDR2 YSLEER. V dropped 1 base and J dropped 1 base, with 4 bases sitting between them. There are 13 residues in the CDR3. CDR3 protein: CASSQGRNTEAFF. In DNA form, the CDR3 reads TGCGCCAGCAGCCAAGGTCGGAACACTGAAGCTTTCTTT.

J is TRBJ2-7 and V is TRBV5-4; D is perhaps TRBD1 (5 bases). Germline values: CDR1 SGHNT, CDR2 YYREEE (reference sequence). The germline V and J ends were trimmed by 3 bases and 6 bases, with 13 bases remaining between them. The CDR3 is 13 amino acids. CDR3 DNA: TGTGCCAGCAGCTCCCGGGTGGGGCGCGAGCAGTACTTC. Its translation is CASSSRVGREQYF.